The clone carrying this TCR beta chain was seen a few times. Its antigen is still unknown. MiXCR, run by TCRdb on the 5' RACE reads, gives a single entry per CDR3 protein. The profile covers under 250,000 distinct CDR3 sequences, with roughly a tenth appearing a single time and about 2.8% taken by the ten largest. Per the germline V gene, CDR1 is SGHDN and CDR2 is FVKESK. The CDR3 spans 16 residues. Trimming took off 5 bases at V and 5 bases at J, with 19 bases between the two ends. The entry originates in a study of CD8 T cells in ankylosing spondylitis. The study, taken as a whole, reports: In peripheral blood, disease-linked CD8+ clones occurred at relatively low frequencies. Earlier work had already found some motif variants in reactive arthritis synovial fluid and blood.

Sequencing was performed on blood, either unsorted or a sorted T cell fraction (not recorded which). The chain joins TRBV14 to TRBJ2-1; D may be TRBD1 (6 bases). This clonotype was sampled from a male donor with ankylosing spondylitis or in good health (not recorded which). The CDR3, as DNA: TGTGCCAGCAGCGCCTTAACAGGGCTTGCGGACAATGAGCAGTTCTTC. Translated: CASSALTGLADNEQFF. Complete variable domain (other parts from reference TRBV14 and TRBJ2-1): EAGVTQFPSHSVIEKGQTVTLRCDPISGHDNLYWYRRVMGKEIKFLLHFVKESKQDESGMPNNRFLAERTGGTYSTLKVQPAELEDSGVYFCASSALTGLADNEQFFGPGTRLTVL.